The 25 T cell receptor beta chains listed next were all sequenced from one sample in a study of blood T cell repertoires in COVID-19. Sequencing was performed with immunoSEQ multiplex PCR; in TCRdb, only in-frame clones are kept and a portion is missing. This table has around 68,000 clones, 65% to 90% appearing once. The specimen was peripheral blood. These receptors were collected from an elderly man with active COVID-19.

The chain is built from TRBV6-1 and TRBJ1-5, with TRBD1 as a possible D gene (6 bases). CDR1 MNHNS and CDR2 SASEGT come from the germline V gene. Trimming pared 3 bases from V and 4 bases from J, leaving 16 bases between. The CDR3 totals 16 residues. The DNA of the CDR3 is TGTGCCAGCAGTGATCGGGACACGCCGTCTAATCAGCCCCAGCATTTT. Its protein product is CASSDRDTPSNQPQHF.

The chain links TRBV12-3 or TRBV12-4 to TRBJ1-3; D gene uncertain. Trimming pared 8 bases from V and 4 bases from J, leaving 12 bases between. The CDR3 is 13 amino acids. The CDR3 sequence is CASYITGGNTIYF. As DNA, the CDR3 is TGTGCCAGCTATATTACGGGGGGAAACACCATATATTTT.

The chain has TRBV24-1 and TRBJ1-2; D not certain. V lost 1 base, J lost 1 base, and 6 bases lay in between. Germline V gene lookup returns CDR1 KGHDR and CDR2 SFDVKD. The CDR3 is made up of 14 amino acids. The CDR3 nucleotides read TGTGCCACCAGTGATTTTGGCGGTAACTATGGCTACACCTTC. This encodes CATSDFGGNYGYTF.

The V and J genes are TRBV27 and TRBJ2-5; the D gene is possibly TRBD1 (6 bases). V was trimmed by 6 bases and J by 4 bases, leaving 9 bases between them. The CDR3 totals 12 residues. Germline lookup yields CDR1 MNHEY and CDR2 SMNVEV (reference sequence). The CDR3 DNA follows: TGTGCCAGCAGAGGACAGTCAGAGACCCAGTACTTC. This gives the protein CASRGQSETQYF.

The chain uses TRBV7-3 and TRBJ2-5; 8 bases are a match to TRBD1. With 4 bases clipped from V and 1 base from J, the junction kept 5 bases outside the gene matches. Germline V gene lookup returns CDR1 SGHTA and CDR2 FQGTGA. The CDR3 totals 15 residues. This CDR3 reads CASSSTGGFQETQYF. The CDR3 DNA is TGTGCCAGCAGCTCCACAGGGGGATTCCAAGAGACCCAGTACTTC.

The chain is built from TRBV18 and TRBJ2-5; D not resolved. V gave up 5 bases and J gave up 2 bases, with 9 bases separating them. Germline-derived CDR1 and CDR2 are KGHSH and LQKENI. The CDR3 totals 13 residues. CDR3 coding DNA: TGTGCCAGCTCAAGTAAACTACAAGAGACCCAGTACTTC. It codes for CASSSKLQETQYF.

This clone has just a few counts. The CDR3 sequence: CASSQVGGSLRNTEAFF. The CDR3 bases are TGCGCCAGCAGCCAAGTTGGGGGCTCTCTGAGGAACACTGAAGCTTTCTTT. The chain joins TRBV4-1 to TRBJ1-1, with a tentative D call TRBD1 (6 bases). Trimming left V 1 base short and J 1 base short, with 16 bases between. There are 17 residues in the CDR3. CDR1 and CDR2 (germline): MGHRA, YSYEKL.

The CDR3 is CASSSETGLYGYTF. CDR3 sequence (DNA): TGTGCCAGCAGCTCAGAGACAGGGCTCTATGGCTACACCTTC. This chain uses TRBV7-2 with TRBJ1-2; the match to TRBD1 covers 7 bases. CDR1 and CDR2 from the germline V gene are SGHTA and FQGNSA. J lost 4 bases, V lost 4 bases, and 6 bases had no gene match. CDR3 length equals 14 residues.

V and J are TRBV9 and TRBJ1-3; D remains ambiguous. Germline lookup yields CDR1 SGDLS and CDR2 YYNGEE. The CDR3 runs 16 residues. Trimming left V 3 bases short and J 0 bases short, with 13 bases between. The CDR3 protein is CASSGEGALSGNTIYF. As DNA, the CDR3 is TGTGCCAGCAGCGGGGAGGGTGCCCTCTCTGGAAACACCATATATTTT.

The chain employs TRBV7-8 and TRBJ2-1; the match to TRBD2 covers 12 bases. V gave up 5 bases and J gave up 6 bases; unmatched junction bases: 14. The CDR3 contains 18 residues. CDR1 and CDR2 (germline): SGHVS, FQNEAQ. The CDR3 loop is CASSPQAQSSGRANEQFF. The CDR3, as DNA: TGTGCCAGCAGCCCCCAAGCCCAATCTAGCGGGAGGGCCAATGAGCAGTTCTTC.

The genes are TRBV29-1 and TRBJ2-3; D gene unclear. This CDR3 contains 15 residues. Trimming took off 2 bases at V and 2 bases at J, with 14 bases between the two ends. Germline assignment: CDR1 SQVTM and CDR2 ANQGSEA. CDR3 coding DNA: TGCAGCGTTGAAATGGAACTATCCCACACAGATACGCAGTATTTT. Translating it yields CSVEMELSHTDTQYF.

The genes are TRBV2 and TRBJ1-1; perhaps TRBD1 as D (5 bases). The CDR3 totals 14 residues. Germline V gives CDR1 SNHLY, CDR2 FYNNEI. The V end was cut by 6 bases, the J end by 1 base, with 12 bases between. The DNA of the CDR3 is TGTGCCAGCAGCAGACAGATCAGGAACACTGAAGCTTTCTTT. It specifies CASSRQIRNTEAFF.

CDR3: CSGTRQGKLTDTQYF. Here the CDR3 DNA reads TGCAGCGGAACCCGACAGGGAAAGCTCACAGATACGCAGTATTTT. V gene TRBV29-1 combines with J gene TRBJ2-3; 7 bases are a match to TRBD1. V dropped 7 bases and J dropped 2; count of bases not matched to a gene: 12. This CDR3 contains 15 residues. The germline gives CDR1 SQVTM, CDR2 ANQGSEA.

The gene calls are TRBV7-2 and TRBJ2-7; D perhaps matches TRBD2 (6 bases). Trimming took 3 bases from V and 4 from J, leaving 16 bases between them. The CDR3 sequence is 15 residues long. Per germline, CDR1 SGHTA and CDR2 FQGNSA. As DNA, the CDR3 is TGTGCCAGCAGCTTGCCGGGACTGGGTATTTACGAGCAGTACTTC. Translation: CASSLPGLGIYEQYF.

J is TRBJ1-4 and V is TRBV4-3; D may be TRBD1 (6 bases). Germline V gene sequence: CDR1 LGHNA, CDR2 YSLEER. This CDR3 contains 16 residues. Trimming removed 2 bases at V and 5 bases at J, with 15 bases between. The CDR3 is CASSQSPTGQNEKLFF. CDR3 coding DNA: TGCGCCAGCAGCCAATCACCGACAGGCCAGAATGAAAAACTGTTTTTT.

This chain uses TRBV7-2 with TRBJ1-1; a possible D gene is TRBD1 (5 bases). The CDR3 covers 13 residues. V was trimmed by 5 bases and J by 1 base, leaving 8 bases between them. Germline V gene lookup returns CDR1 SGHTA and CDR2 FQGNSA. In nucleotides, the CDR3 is TGTGCCAGCAGCCGGCAGGGGAACACTGAAGCTTTCTTT. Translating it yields CASSRQGNTEAFF.

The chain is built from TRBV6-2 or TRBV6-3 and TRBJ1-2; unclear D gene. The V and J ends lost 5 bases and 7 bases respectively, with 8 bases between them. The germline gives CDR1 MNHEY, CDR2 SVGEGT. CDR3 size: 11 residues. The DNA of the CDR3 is TGTGCCAGCAGTGGGCTGGCTGGCTACACCTTC. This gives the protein CASSGLAGYTF.

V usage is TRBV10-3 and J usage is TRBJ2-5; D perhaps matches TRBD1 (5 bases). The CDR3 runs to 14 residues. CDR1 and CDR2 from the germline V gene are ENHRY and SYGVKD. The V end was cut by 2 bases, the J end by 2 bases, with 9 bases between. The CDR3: CAISEETVQETQYF. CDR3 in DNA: TGTGCCATCAGTGAGGAGACAGTGCAAGAGACCCAGTACTTC.

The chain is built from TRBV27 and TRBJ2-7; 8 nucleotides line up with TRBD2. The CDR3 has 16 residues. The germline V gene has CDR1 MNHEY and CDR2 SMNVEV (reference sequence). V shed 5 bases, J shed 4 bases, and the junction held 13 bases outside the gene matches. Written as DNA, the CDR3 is TGTGCCAGCAGTCCAGCGTTAGGCACTAGCGGATACGAGCAGTACTTC. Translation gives CASSPALGTSGYEQYF.

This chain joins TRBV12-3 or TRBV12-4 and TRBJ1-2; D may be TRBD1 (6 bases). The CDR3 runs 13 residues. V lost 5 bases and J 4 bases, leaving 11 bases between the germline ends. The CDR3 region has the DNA TGTGCCAGCAGTGAGACAGGTGGCTATGGCTACACCTTC. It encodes CASSETGGYGYTF.

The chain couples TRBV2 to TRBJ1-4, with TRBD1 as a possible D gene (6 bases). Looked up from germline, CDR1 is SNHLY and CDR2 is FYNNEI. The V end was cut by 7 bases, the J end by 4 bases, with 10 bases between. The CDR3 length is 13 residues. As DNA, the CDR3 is TGTGCCAGCACCTGGGGGCTTAATGAAAAACTGTTTTTT. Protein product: CASTWGLNEKLFF.

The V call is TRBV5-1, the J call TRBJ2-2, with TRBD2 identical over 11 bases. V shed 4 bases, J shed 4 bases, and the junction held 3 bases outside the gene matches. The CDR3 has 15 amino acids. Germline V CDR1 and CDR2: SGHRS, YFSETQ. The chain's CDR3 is CASSILAGGTGELFF. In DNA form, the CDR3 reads TGCGCCAGCAGCATCCTAGCGGGAGGCACCGGGGAGCTGTTTTTT.

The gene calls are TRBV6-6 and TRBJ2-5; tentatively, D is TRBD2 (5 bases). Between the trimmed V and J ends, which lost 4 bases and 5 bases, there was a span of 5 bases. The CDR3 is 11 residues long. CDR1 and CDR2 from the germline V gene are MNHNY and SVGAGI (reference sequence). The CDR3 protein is CASSSGETQYF. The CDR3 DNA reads TGTGCCAGCAGTTCGGGGGAGACCCAGTACTTC.

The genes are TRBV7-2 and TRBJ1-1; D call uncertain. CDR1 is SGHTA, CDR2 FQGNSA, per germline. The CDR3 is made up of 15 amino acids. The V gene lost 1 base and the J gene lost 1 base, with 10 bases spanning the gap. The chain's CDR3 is CASSLGVARNTEAFF. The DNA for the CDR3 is TGTGCCAGCAGCTTAGGCGTAGCACGGAACACTGAAGCTTTCTTT. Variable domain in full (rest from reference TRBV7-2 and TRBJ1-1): GAGVSQSPSNKVTEKGKDVELRCDPISGHTALYWYRQSLGQGLEFLIYFQGNSAPDKSGLPSDRFSAERTGGSVSTLTIQRTQQEDSAVYLCASSLGVARNTEAFFGQGTRLTVV.

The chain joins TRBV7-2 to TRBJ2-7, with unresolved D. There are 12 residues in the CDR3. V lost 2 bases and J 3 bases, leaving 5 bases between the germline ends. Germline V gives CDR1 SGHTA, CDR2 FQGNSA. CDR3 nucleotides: TGTGCCAGCAGCTTACGGTACTACGAGCAGTACTTC. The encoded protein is CASSLRYYEQYF.